The T cell receptor beta chain under discussion was sequenced for a study of OX40 agonist ivuxolimab in advanced cancers. Study summary: Dosing consisted of intravenous ivuxolimab at 0.01 to 10 mg/kg every 2 weeks.

The CDR3 contains 14 residues. V lost 6 bases to trimming and J lost 7 bases; unmatched junction nucleotides: 6. CDR1 SNHLY and CDR2 FYNNEI come from the germline V gene. Measured with immunoSEQ multiplex PCR; TCRdb has only the in-frame clones, and not every one. The sample carries 70,000 to 75,000 clones, 70% to 90% recorded once. This clonotype originated in an adult with an advanced solid tumor such as melanoma, head and neck, liver or kidney cancer. J is TRBJ2-7 and V is TRBV2; 13 positions agree with TRBD2. Sequenced material: CD4+ or CD8+ T cells sorted from blood, taken in a trial of the OX40 agonist ivuxolimab. For the CDR3, the DNA is TGTGCCAGCAGGGGACTAGCGGGGAGCGGGGAGCAGTACTTC. Translating it yields CASRGLAGSGEQYF.